The present T cell receptor (beta chain) was sequenced within a study of CD8+ T cells in alopecia areata. Study-wide background: Treatment of the treated patients consisted of oral tofacitinib, 5 to 10 mg twice daily.

A word on this clone: Its antigen is unknown.

Study outcomes and limitations: Across lesional scalp, and particularly alopecia totalis/universalis, clonality surpassed that of normal scalp. Under tofacitinib, numerous expanded lesional clonotypes remained detectable in scalp and blood.

The sample's treatment: oral pan-JAK inhibitor, 5-10 mg twice daily. Trimming pared 2 bases from V and 0 bases from J, leaving 16 bases between. The CDR3 extends over 17 amino acids. CDR1 and CDR2 from the germline V gene are SGHNT and YYREEE (reference sequence). Sequencing templates came from extracted RNA that was reverse transcribed into cDNA. Generated by immunoSEQ multiplex PCR, the TCRdb table keeps only in-frame clones and is missing some. The table has around 180,000 clones, 64% seen once. The chain employs TRBV5-4 and TRBJ2-3; D is uncertain. The sequenced sample was CD4+ T cells sorted from blood, obtained at approximately week 49, from a patient treated with tofacitinib. The clonotype comes from a human donor with alopecia areata. CDR3 bases: TGTGCCAGCAGCTTTAAAGTTAGTGCGGAGAGCACAGATACGCAGTATTTT. It yields the protein CASSFKVSAESTDTQYF.